This is a list of T cell receptor beta chains from one sample in a study of control samples from healthy donors and cancer patients. Here immunoSEQ multiplex PCR was the method, and the copy in TCRdb shows in-frame clones only, minus some. The sample carries about 51,000 clones, roughly 90% recorded once. The specimen was PBMCs. These receptors all come from a middle-aged man with head and neck cancer. Both conserved end residues are part of each CDR3. Size tells how often a clone was seen (once, few, many) or the class of an expanded clone, and some rows leave it out.

CDR3 protein: CASSQTSAEQFF
V gene: TRBV12-3/TRBV12-4
J gene: TRBJ2-1
clone size: -

CDR3 protein: CASNRGGNQALHF
V gene: TRBV9
J gene: TRBJ1-6
clone size: -

CDR3 protein: CASSLFVSGTETFF
V gene: TRBV7-2
J gene: TRBJ1-1
clone size: -

CDR3 protein: CASSDSADLGEQYF
V gene: TRBV10-2
J gene: TRBJ2-7
clone size: few

CDR3 protein: CATKSRFTDTQYF
V gene: TRBV24-1
J gene: TRBJ2-3
clone size: -

CDR3 protein: CASSEAGLLWGNEQFF
V gene: TRBV9
J gene: TRBJ2-1
clone size: -

CDR3 protein: CASLLNNEQFF
V gene: TRBV6-6
J gene: TRBJ2-1
clone size: -

CDR3 protein: CASSPESPLAGGFGETQYF
V gene: TRBV7-9
J gene: TRBJ2-5
clone size: -

CDR3 protein: CASRPPGTENGYTF
V gene: TRBV6-5
J gene: TRBJ1-2
clone size: -

CDR3 protein: CASSPVGGALFTGELFF
V gene: TRBV7-3
J gene: TRBJ2-2
clone size: -

CDR3 protein: CASSPLGGGETQYF
V gene: TRBV27
J gene: TRBJ2-5
clone size: -

CDR3 protein: CASSQPRAGYEQYF
V gene: TRBV27
J gene: TRBJ2-7
clone size: -

CDR3 protein: CASRTRDLSSYEQYF
V gene: TRBV19
J gene: TRBJ2-7
clone size: -

CDR3 protein: CASTKWGGLNEKLFF
V gene: TRBV2
J gene: TRBJ1-4
clone size: -

CDR3 protein: CASSERIGPSGNTGELFF
V gene: TRBV2
J gene: TRBJ2-2
clone size: once

CDR3 protein: CAWSNGHKEKLFF
V gene: TRBV30
J gene: TRBJ1-4
clone size: -

CDR3 protein: CASSPGQGGNQPQHF
V gene: TRBV5-1
J gene: TRBJ1-5
clone size: -

CDR3 protein: CASSRLGGRYNEQFF
V gene: TRBV7-9
J gene: TRBJ2-1
clone size: -

CDR3 protein: CASSTTGGGGYNEQFF
V gene: TRBV27
J gene: TRBJ2-1
clone size: -

CDR3 protein: CASSQLTSGEQYF
V gene: TRBV3-1/TRBV3-2
J gene: TRBJ2-7
clone size: -

CDR3 protein: CASSLAESRTDTQYF
V gene: TRBV2
J gene: TRBJ2-3
clone size: -

CDR3 protein: CASSAPTGVRGNTIYF
V gene: TRBV21-1
J gene: TRBJ1-3
clone size: -

CDR3 protein: CASQPGLNTGELFF
V gene: TRBV9
J gene: TRBJ2-2
clone size: once

CDR3 protein: CASSRGQANYGYTF
V gene: TRBV4-3
J gene: TRBJ1-2
clone size: -

CDR3 protein: CASSLDGDNSPLHF
V gene: TRBV5-5
J gene: TRBJ1-6
clone size: -

CDR3 protein: CASSLPQQPEAFF
V gene: TRBV28
J gene: TRBJ1-1
clone size: once

CDR3 protein: CASSPPGQGEHEQFF
V gene: TRBV18
J gene: TRBJ2-1
clone size: -

CDR3 protein: CASRRLAGGTGELFF
V gene: TRBV6-5
J gene: TRBJ2-2
clone size: -

CDR3 protein: CAWSRQSGANVLTF
V gene: TRBV30
J gene: TRBJ2-6
clone size: -

CDR3 protein: CASSPYPKLGNEQFF
V gene: TRBV9
J gene: TRBJ2-1
clone size: -

CDR3 protein: CASSLEGQSNNSPLHF
V gene: TRBV3-1/TRBV3-2
J gene: TRBJ1-6
clone size: -

CDR3 protein: CASRALRQPQHF
V gene: TRBV19
J gene: TRBJ1-5
clone size: -

CDR3 protein: CASSDWRDSVSGNTIYF
V gene: TRBV6-1
J gene: TRBJ1-3
clone size: -

CDR3 protein: CATSEPGTSGINEQFF
V gene: TRBV24-1
J gene: TRBJ2-1
clone size: -

CDR3 protein: CASNTGAGNTIYF
V gene: TRBV2
J gene: TRBJ1-3
clone size: -